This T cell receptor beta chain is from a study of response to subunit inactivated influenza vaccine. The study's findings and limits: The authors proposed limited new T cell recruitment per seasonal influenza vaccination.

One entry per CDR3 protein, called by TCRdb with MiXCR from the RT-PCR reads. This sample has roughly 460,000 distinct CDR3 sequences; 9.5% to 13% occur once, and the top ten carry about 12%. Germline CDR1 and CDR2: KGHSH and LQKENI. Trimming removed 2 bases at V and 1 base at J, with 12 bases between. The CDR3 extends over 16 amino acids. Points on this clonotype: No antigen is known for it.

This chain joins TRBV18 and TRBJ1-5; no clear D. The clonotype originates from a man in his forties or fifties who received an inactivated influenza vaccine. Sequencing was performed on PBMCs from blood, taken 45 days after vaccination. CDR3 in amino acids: CASSPGVADSNQPQHF. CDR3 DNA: TGTGCCAGCTCACCAGGGGTGGCGGACAGCAATCAGCCCCAGCATTTT.